These 17 T cell receptor beta chains share one sample of origin, sequenced in a study of blood T cell repertoires in COVID-19 (dated by TCRdb to 2020 to 2022). Receptor libraries were prepared by the immunoSEQ multiplex PCR assay. This is the immuneACCESS table as TCRdb keeps it, with only in-frame sequences that have V and J called. A part of the clones is gone; compared with another copy, unresolved V genes explain less than half, and the rest is unexplained. The table for this sample lists about 190,000 clones; roughly 89% of them were counted only once. About 3.3% of the sample goes to the ten largest clones. The specimen was PBMCs or T cells enriched from blood (not recorded which). The receptor set was obtained from a woman aged 25 to 39 who had been exposed to COVID-19.

The V call is TRBV7-2, the J call TRBJ2-3; 8 bases agree with TRBD1. J lost 0 bases, V lost 4 bases, and 6 bases had no gene match. The V gene's germline CDR1 is SGHTA and CDR2 FQGNSA. The CDR3 runs to 16 residues. The CDR3 DNA follows: TGTGCCAGCAGCTCCAGGACAGGGCTTAGCACAGATACGCAGTATTTT. Amino acid sequence: CASSSRTGLSTDTQYF.

V and J are TRBV12-3 or TRBV12-4 and TRBJ2-5, with D unclear. Trimming removed 5 bases from V and 5 bases from J, with 6 bases in between. CDR3 length equals 11 residues. This CDR3 is CASSGWETQYF. The CDR3 DNA reads TGTGCCAGCAGTGGCTGGGAGACCCAGTACTTC.

V usage is TRBV11-3 and J usage is TRBJ1-5; no clear D. V was pared by 6 bases and J by 4 bases, with 16 bases between. The CDR3 has 15 amino acids. From germline, CDR1 is SGHNT and CDR2 YENEEA. CDR3 nucleotides: TGTGCCAGCAGTTTTAGCACGAACCTAAATCAGCCCCAGCATTTT. Amino acids: CASSFSTNLNQPQHF.

The chain recombines TRBV19 with TRBJ1-6; TRBD1 matches 9 bases. This CDR3 contains 20 residues. With 2 bases clipped from V and 0 bases from J, the junction kept 11 bases outside the gene matches. From germline, CDR1 is LNHDA and CDR2 SQIVND (reference sequence). DNA of the CDR3: TGTGCCAGTAGTATACAGCCTTACAGGGGGCCGCGCTCCTATAATTCACCCCTCCACTTT. Its protein product is CASSIQPYRGPRSYNSPLHF.

The V and J genes are TRBV9 and TRBJ1-2; D is unclear. This CDR3 contains 11 residues. CDR1 and CDR2 from the germline V gene are SGDLS and YYNGEE. Trimming left V 3 bases short and J 7 bases short, with 7 bases between. The DNA of the CDR3 is TGTGCCAGCAGCGGAGCGGTTGGCTACACCTTC. Encoded protein: CASSGAVGYTF.

The chain employs TRBV9 and TRBJ1-2, with D possibly matching TRBD1 (6 bases). The germline V gene has CDR1 SGDLS and CDR2 YYNGEE. Trimming took 3 bases from V and 6 from J, leaving 18 bases between them. The CDR3 contains 15 residues. CDR3 in amino acids: CASSAVVGGLNGYTF. Written as DNA, the CDR3 is TGTGCCAGCAGCGCCGTAGTCGGGGGGCTGAATGGCTACACCTTC.

This clone occurred once. The genes are TRBV10-3 and TRBJ1-2; the D is unclear. The CDR3 is 16 residues long. The germline V and J ends were trimmed by 1 base and 0 bases, with 12 bases remaining between them. CDR1 ENHRY and CDR2 SYGVKD come from the germline V gene. CDR3 region: CAISEFPSSANYGYTF. In DNA, the CDR3 is TGTGCCATCAGTGAGTTTCCTTCGTCTGCTAACTATGGCTACACCTTC.

The CDR3 protein is CASSPGADTEAFF. The CDR3 DNA reads TGTGCCAGCAGCCCAGGGGCGGACACTGAAGCTTTCTTT. The V call is TRBV9, the J call TRBJ1-1; the D gene is possibly TRBD1 (6 bases). Germline assignment: CDR1 SGDLS and CDR2 YYNGEE. The CDR3 is 13 amino acids. The V gene lost 4 bases and the J gene lost 3 bases, with 10 bases spanning the gap.

V usage is TRBV19 and J usage is TRBJ1-4, with a tentative D call TRBD1 (5 bases). Germline CDR1 and CDR2: LNHDA and SQIVND (reference sequence). V gave up 3 bases and J gave up 3 bases, with 8 bases separating them. The CDR3 has 14 residues. CDR3 DNA sequence: TGTGCCAGTAGTATGGGGGACTCTAATGAAAAACTGTTTTTT. It specifies CASSMGDSNEKLFF.

This sequence joins TRBV29-1 and TRBJ2-5; 12 bases line up with TRBD1. Germline V gene sequence: CDR1 SQVTM, CDR2 ANQGSEA. This CDR3 comprises 13 residues. Trimming at V came to 6 bases and at J to 5 bases, leaving 4 bases not matched to a gene. The CDR3 here is CSVGQGAGETQYF. CDR3 nucleotide sequence: TGCAGCGTGGGACAGGGGGCTGGGGAGACCCAGTACTTC. The whole variable domain, remainder taken from reference TRBV29-1 and TRBJ2-5, is SAVISQKPSRDICQRGTSLTIQCQVDSQVTMMFWYRQQPGQSLTLIATANQGSEATYESGFVIDKFPISRPNLTFSTLTVSNMSPEDSSIYLCSVGQGAGETQYFGPGTRLLVL.

The rearrangement uses TRBV7-2 and TRBJ2-1, with D tentatively TRBD2 (6 bases). The CDR3 runs to 11 residues. The germline V gene has CDR1 SGHTA and CDR2 FQGNSA. The germline V and J ends were trimmed by 7 bases and 8 bases, with 9 bases remaining between them. As DNA, the CDR3 is TGTGCCAGCACGGGAGACGATGAGCAGTTCTTC. Residues: CASTGDDEQFF.

CDR3 amino acids: CASSQLSRLTGSGYTF. The CDR3 DNA is TGTGCCAGCAGCCAACTCTCCCGATTGACAGGGAGCGGCTACACCTTC. The rearrangement joins TRBV3-1 (or the pseudogene TRBV3-2) to TRBJ1-2; 7 nucleotides match TRBD1. Germline CDR1 and CDR2: LGHDT and YNNKEL (reference sequence). V shed 2 bases, J shed 8 bases, and the junction held 14 bases outside the gene matches. The length of the CDR3 is 16 residues.

CDR3 protein: CASSPAVQGGNTEAFF. The CDR3 DNA follows: TGTGCCAGCAGCCCTGCCGTGCAGGGGGGTAACACTGAAGCTTTCTTT. The chain is built from TRBV5-4 and TRBJ1-1, with 7 nucleotides matching TRBD1. Germline trimming cut 4 bases from V and 2 bases from J; bases unmatched to any gene: 11. This CDR3 has 16 residues. Germline loops: CDR1 SGHNT, CDR2 YYREEE (reference sequence).

This clone was recorded a few times. This sequence joins TRBV7-6 and TRBJ2-2, with a tentative D call TRBD2 (5 bases). Trimming removed 5 bases from V and 0 bases from J, with 7 bases in between. The CDR3 sequence is 14 residues long. The V gene's germline CDR1 is SGHVS and CDR2 FNYEAQ. The CDR3 is CASSGLSNTGELFF. The CDR3 DNA reads TGTGCCAGCAGCGGACTGTCGAACACCGGGGAGCTGTTTTTT.

V gene TRBV4-3 combines with J gene TRBJ1-4; possibly TRBD1 for D (5 bases). Trimming pared 0 bases from V and 8 bases from J, leaving 16 bases between. Per the germline V gene, CDR1 is LGHNA and CDR2 is YSLEER. The CDR3 covers 16 residues. This CDR3 reads CASSQEWRGSGEKLFF. The CDR3 nucleotides read TGCGCCAGCAGCCAAGAGTGGAGGGGAAGTGGGGAAAAACTGTTTTTT.

This clone was found once. J is TRBJ2-7 and V is TRBV7-9, with D tentatively TRBD2 (6 bases). Between the trimmed V and J ends, which lost 2 bases and 2 bases, there was a span of 16 bases. This CDR3 is built from 16 residues. The germline V gene has CDR1 SEHNR and CDR2 FQNEAQ (reference sequence). The CDR3: CASSLIGGTGTYEQYF. In DNA, the CDR3 is TGTGCCAGCAGCTTAATTGGCGGGACCGGGACCTACGAGCAGTACTTC.

This chain uses TRBV4-1 with TRBJ1-2, with 7 nucleotides matching TRBD1. This CDR3 is 16 amino acids long. V lost 4 bases, J lost 5 bases, and 13 bases stayed unmatched. Germline V gene data show CDR1 as MGHRA and CDR2 as YSYEKL. The CDR3 protein is CASSLYDRAQGYGYTF. In nucleotides, the CDR3 is TGCGCCAGCAGCCTCTATGACAGGGCTCAGGGGTATGGCTACACCTTC.